A selection of T cell receptor beta chains follows, all from one sample in a study of neurological immune-mediated disorders. Using its own MiXCR run on the 5' RACE reads, TCRdb lists one record per CDR3 protein. The sample comprises tens of thousands of distinct CDR3 sequences, about a sixth of which are singletons, and 15% to 17% rests with the top ten. The sample consisted of PBMCs. The source is a woman aged 40 to 55 in good health. Each CDR3 is given with its conserved first and last residue. A D gene is named only where the DNA matches it firmly.

d_gene: -
len: 14
j_gene: TRBJ2-3
v_gene: TRBV6-2/TRBV6-3
CDR3aa: CASTPRWGEDTQYF

d_gene: -
len: 13
j_gene: TRBJ2-7
v_gene: TRBV7-2
CDR3aa: CASSLGHSSEQYF

d_gene: TRBD2
len: 17
j_gene: TRBJ2-7
v_gene: TRBV12-3/TRBV12-4
CDR3aa: CASSYGTSGGSSYEQYF

d_gene: -
len: 13
j_gene: TRBJ2-7
v_gene: TRBV20-1
CDR3aa: CSAGAGSLYEQYF

d_gene: -
len: 16
j_gene: TRBJ1-6
v_gene: TRBV5-1
CDR3aa: CASRGQQGLGNSPLHF

d_gene: TRBD2
len: 17
j_gene: TRBJ2-1
v_gene: TRBV30
CDR3aa: CAWSGGSGGPSYNEQFF

d_gene: -
len: 15
j_gene: TRBJ1-1
v_gene: TRBV7-2
CDR3aa: CASSLTAVGPTGAFF

d_gene: -
len: 13
j_gene: TRBJ1-5
v_gene: TRBV5-1
CDR3aa: CASSLDRNQPQHF

d_gene: -
len: 14
j_gene: TRBJ1-4
v_gene: TRBV6-6
CDR3aa: CASSFRGTNEKLFF

d_gene: -
len: 14
j_gene: TRBJ2-7
v_gene: TRBV25-1
CDR3aa: CASSESGVKEERYF

d_gene: -
len: 11
j_gene: TRBJ2-2
v_gene: TRBV6-2/TRBV6-3
CDR3aa: CASTGNGELFF

d_gene: -
len: 13
j_gene: TRBJ2-2
v_gene: TRBV3-1
CDR3aa: CASSQGNTGELFF

d_gene: -
len: 13
j_gene: TRBJ1-1
v_gene: TRBV30
CDR3aa: CAWSVMTDLEAFF

d_gene: -
len: 16
j_gene: TRBJ1-4
v_gene: TRBV3-1
CDR3aa: CASSQDRGTSNEKLFF

d_gene: -
len: 12
j_gene: TRBJ2-3
v_gene: TRBV5-1
CDR3aa: CASSLGRDTQYF

d_gene: -
len: 14
j_gene: TRBJ2-1
v_gene: TRBV20-1
CDR3aa: CSASHNQGRNEQFF

d_gene: TRBD1
len: 15
j_gene: TRBJ2-2
v_gene: TRBV6-5
CDR3aa: CASSYSTGYTGELFF

d_gene: -
len: 14
j_gene: TRBJ1-5
v_gene: TRBV28
CDR3aa: CASGPQVNNQPQHF

d_gene: TRBD1
len: 15
j_gene: TRBJ1-2
v_gene: TRBV20-1
CDR3aa: CSANRRDRGGYGYTF

d_gene: -
len: 13
j_gene: TRBJ2-3
v_gene: TRBV7-9
CDR3aa: CASSSVDSNTQYF

d_gene: -
len: 14
j_gene: TRBJ2-7
v_gene: TRBV3-1
CDR3aa: CSSSQYPHSYEHYF

d_gene: TRBD2
len: 15
j_gene: TRBJ2-1
v_gene: TRBV2
CDR3aa: CASTQTSGRANEQFF

d_gene: -
len: 15
j_gene: TRBJ1-3
v_gene: TRBV6-5
CDR3aa: CASSPDRYSGNTIYF

d_gene: -
len: 13
j_gene: TRBJ2-3
v_gene: TRBV7-9
CDR3aa: CASSPARIDTQYF

d_gene: -
len: 17
j_gene: TRBJ2-2
v_gene: TRBV6-1
CDR3aa: CASSEARGALNTGELFF

d_gene: TRBD1
len: 15
j_gene: TRBJ1-4
v_gene: TRBV5-1
CDR3aa: CASSLAGTANEKLFF

d_gene: -
len: 14
j_gene: TRBJ2-3
v_gene: TRBV20-1
CDR3aa: CSARALALPNTQYF

d_gene: -
len: 13
j_gene: TRBJ1-5
v_gene: TRBV7-2
CDR3aa: CASSLERSQPQHF

d_gene: -
len: 13
j_gene: TRBJ2-5
v_gene: TRBV5-4
CDR3aa: CASSYSGAETQYF

d_gene: TRBD1
len: 15
j_gene: TRBJ1-2
v_gene: TRBV7-2
CDR3aa: CASSSSEGAGYGYTF

d_gene: -
len: 15
j_gene: TRBJ2-3
v_gene: TRBV7-9
CDR3aa: CASSLRLGEADTQYF

d_gene: TRBD2
len: 17
j_gene: TRBJ2-5
v_gene: TRBV12-3/TRBV12-4
CDR3aa: CASSWTAGVNVGETQYF

d_gene: -
len: 14
j_gene: TRBJ2-5
v_gene: TRBV9
CDR3aa: CASSRTDLQETQYF

d_gene: -
len: 15
j_gene: TRBJ2-2
v_gene: TRBV28
CDR3aa: CASSYGQLNTGEQFF

d_gene: -
len: 16
j_gene: TRBJ1-1
v_gene: TRBV4-3
CDR3aa: CASSQALTYLGTEAFF

d_gene: TRBD1
len: 14
j_gene: TRBJ2-5
v_gene: TRBV5-6
CDR3aa: CASSTGQGRETQYF

d_gene: TRBD2
len: 16
j_gene: TRBJ2-3
v_gene: TRBV6-5
CDR3aa: CASSLGGYSSTDTQYF

d_gene: TRBD2
len: 17
j_gene: TRBJ2-7
v_gene: TRBV20-1
CDR3aa: CSATQPRAGGLSYEQYF

d_gene: -
len: 14
j_gene: TRBJ2-3
v_gene: TRBV3-1
CDR3aa: CASSQDRAVDTQYF

d_gene: -
len: 14
j_gene: TRBJ2-7
v_gene: TRBV10-3
CDR3aa: CAISDSITSLEQYF

d_gene: TRBD1
len: 14
j_gene: TRBJ1-2
v_gene: TRBV29-1
CDR3aa: CSVGGPGQLYGYTF

d_gene: -
len: 13
j_gene: TRBJ2-3
v_gene: TRBV9
CDR3aa: CASSVGDTDTQYF

d_gene: TRBD2
len: 15
j_gene: TRBJ2-3
v_gene: TRBV20-1
CDR3aa: CSVPGLAGPTDTQYF

d_gene: -
len: 15
j_gene: TRBJ2-5
v_gene: TRBV20-1
CDR3aa: CSAPQGPLKQETQYF

d_gene: -
len: 10
j_gene: TRBJ1-4
v_gene: TRBV7-9
CDR3aa: CASNGEKLFF

d_gene: TRBD1
len: 15
j_gene: TRBJ1-2
v_gene: TRBV9
CDR3aa: CASSALGQAFTDLLF

d_gene: -
len: 14
j_gene: TRBJ2-1
v_gene: TRBV6-1
CDR3aa: CASTTSRNYNEQFF

d_gene: TRBD2
len: 14
j_gene: TRBJ2-7
v_gene: TRBV20-1
CDR3aa: CSARGSGGAWEQYF

d_gene: TRBD1
len: 14
j_gene: TRBJ1-5
v_gene: TRBV6-2/TRBV6-3
CDR3aa: CASSKQGAGQPQHF

d_gene: TRBD1
len: 14
j_gene: TRBJ1-6
v_gene: TRBV19
CDR3aa: CASTGTGGNSPLHF

d_gene: TRBD1
len: 15
j_gene: TRBJ2-5
v_gene: TRBV28
CDR3aa: CASSPGTGGRETQYF

d_gene: TRBD2
len: 16
j_gene: TRBJ2-3
v_gene: TRBV20-1
CDR3aa: CSARDRGGGALDTQYF

d_gene: -
len: 15
j_gene: TRBJ2-1
v_gene: TRBV28
CDR3aa: CASSLGQGNRHEQFF

d_gene: -
len: 15
j_gene: TRBJ2-2
v_gene: TRBV19
CDR3aa: CASSMWAQSAGELFF

d_gene: TRBD1
len: 13
j_gene: TRBJ2-1
v_gene: TRBV7-2
CDR3aa: CASSRDSYNEQFF

d_gene: -
len: 14
j_gene: TRBJ1-4
v_gene: TRBV10-3
CDR3aa: CAMGSGPEGEKLFF

d_gene: -
len: 13
j_gene: TRBJ2-3
v_gene: TRBV12-3/TRBV12-4
CDR3aa: CASSLKEQATQYF

d_gene: -
len: 12
j_gene: TRBJ1-1
v_gene: TRBV29-1
CDR3aa: CSVQGGTTEAFF

d_gene: -
len: 17
j_gene: TRBJ1-2
v_gene: TRBV5-4
CDR3aa: CASSLLSLQGSDYGYTF